These 4 T cell receptor beta chains originate from one sample sequenced in a study of graft-versus-host responses after intestinal transplantation (TCRdb year 2021). Libraries were prepared through the immunoSEQ multiplex PCR assay. The immuneACCESS repertoire file appears here via TCRdb, limited to in-frame rearrangements. These files lack a portion of the clones; in checked studies, under half of the deficit traces to unresolved V genes, and the cause of the others is not known. This sample has 15,000 or so clones in its table, and 82% of those were observed once. The ten most abundant clones make up roughly 5% of the sample. To isolate intraepithelial and lamina propria lymphocytes from graft specimens, dithiothreitol, EDTA incubations and collagenase D digestion were used. The input for sequencing was ileum tissue, taken 17 days after transplant. The receptor source for this set is a human patient who received an intestinal transplant, so some T cells may come from the graft donor.

This rearrangement joins TRBV28 to TRBJ2-3; D gene uncertain. Germline CDR1 MDHEN, CDR2 SYDVKM. The CDR3 covers 11 residues. V was shortened by 6 bases and J by 5 bases, with 6 bases between the two germline ends. The CDR3 nucleotides read TGTGCCAGCAGCTTCGAAGATACGCAGTATTTT. It translates to CASSFEDTQYF.

This chain links TRBV10-3 with TRBJ1-1; 10 bases line up with TRBD1. V lost 5 bases to trimming and J lost 4 bases; unmatched junction nucleotides: 7. CDR1 is ENHRY, CDR2 SYGVKD, per germline. The CDR3 is 15 amino acids. In DNA, the CDR3 is TGTGCCATCAGTCCCGGGACAGGGGTGGCCACTGAAGCTTTCTTT. It codes for CAISPGTGVATEAFF.

CDR3 amino acids: CAISETLSLGTNYGYTF. The CDR3 DNA reads as TGTGCCATCAGTGAGACACTTTCTCTGGGGACAAACTATGGCTACACCTTC. J is TRBJ1-2 and V is TRBV10-3, with D tentatively TRBD1 (6 bases). CDR1 and CDR2 from the germline V gene are ENHRY and SYGVKD. The ends were cut back, 2 bases at V and 2 bases at J, with 18 bases in the middle. The CDR3 contains 17 residues.

The chain uses TRBV18 and TRBJ1-1, with 8 bases identical to TRBD1. This CDR3 has 15 amino acids. The germline V gene has CDR1 KGHSH and CDR2 LQKENI. Unmatched junction bases numbered 1, after V lost 0 bases and J lost 1 base. CDR3: CASSPPDRANTEAFF. In nucleotides, the CDR3 is TGTGCCAGCTCACCACCGGACAGGGCGAACACTGAAGCTTTCTTT.